This is a list of T cell receptor beta chains from one sample in a study of shared clonotypes between healthy human individuals. Clones were read by immunoSEQ multiplex PCR, and TCRdb kept only the in-frame ones, dropping some. The repertoire has around 1.9 million clones, about 92% of them found once; the top ten carry about 1.8%. The sequencing input was naive CD8+ T cells from PBMCs. Receptors originate from a man aged 18 to 29 in good health. Some clones in this sample may be carry-over from other donors' samples. The CDR3 runs from the conserved cysteine through the conserved F or W. Fields, in order: V gene, CDR3 protein.

v_gene: TRBV7-9; CDR3aa: CASSSPMTGNTGELFF
v_gene: TRBV19; CDR3aa: CASSAATSWDTQYF
v_gene: TRBV15; CDR3aa: CATKLTVGVSRSGANVLTF
v_gene: TRBV28; CDR3aa: CASSASDYNSPLHF
v_gene: TRBV19; CDR3aa: CASSPPGAAIPYEQYF
v_gene: TRBV25-1; CDR3aa: CASRVSGQSYEQYF
v_gene: TRBV9; CDR3aa: CASSNTLLAGGGSEQYF
v_gene: TRBV4-1; CDR3aa: CASSLREGAVGELFF
v_gene: TRBV10-3; CDR3aa: CAISDLDRGIYEQYF
v_gene: TRBV9; CDR3aa: CASSVGDKGDEQYF
v_gene: TRBV27; CDR3aa: CASSLFGTTDTQYF
v_gene: TRBV29-1; CDR3aa: CSAQLGQGWLDEQYF
v_gene: TRBV2; CDR3aa: CASSVGNQPQHF
v_gene: TRBV27; CDR3aa: CASSFVVRSEAFF
v_gene: TRBV28; CDR3aa: CASSSPYDRGGGTNEKLFF
v_gene: TRBV11-2; CDR3aa: CASSLDRGAYNEQFF
v_gene: TRBV27; CDR3aa: CATEVRSGMGEQYF
v_gene: TRBV7-9; CDR3aa: CASSHIAGTETPHEQFF
v_gene: TRBV19; CDR3aa: CASSIAPGGYNEQFF
v_gene: TRBV6-1; CDR3aa: CASSDRGLNYEQYF
v_gene: TRBV7-2; CDR3aa: CASSYTGGPRTPNEQFF
v_gene: TRBV7-9; CDR3aa: CASSFTEPVNNEQFF
v_gene: TRBV7-2; CDR3aa: CASSFTGYYEQYF
v_gene: TRBV9; CDR3aa: CASRATGFNEQFF
v_gene: TRBV13; CDR3aa: CASSLLRAGSYEQYF
v_gene: TRBV5-1; CDR3aa: CASSLDTDRIYEQYF
v_gene: TRBV2; CDR3aa: CAGGRAPYEQYF